These 26 T cell receptor beta chains originate from one sample sequenced in a study of neurological immune-mediated disorders. TCRdb reanalysed the 5' RACE reads using MiXCR and keeps one entry per CDR3 protein. The sample gives about 35,000 distinct CDR3 sequences, 7% to 8% of which show up once; around 4.4% is in the top ten. The sample comprised PBMCs. The receptors shown here come from a woman aged 40 to 50 in good health.

A word on this clonotype: A much bigger clone sits one base away, suggesting this may be a read error. The chain combines TRBV7-3 with TRBJ2-2; D is possibly TRBD2 (5 bases). CDR3 size: 14 residues. The germline V gene has CDR1 SGHTA and CDR2 FQGTGA. The CDR3 nucleotides are TGTGCCAGCAGACTAGGAACTCACACCTGGGAGCTGTTTTTT. Translating it yields CASRLGTHTWELFF.

This clonotype was counted at least ten times. The CDR3 protein is CAIRGQQNTEAFF. CDR3 bases: TGTGCCATCAGGGGACAGCAGAACACTGAAGCTTTCTTT. The chain carries TRBV10-3 and TRBJ1-1; TRBD1 matches 7 bases. V was pared by 6 bases and J by 1 base, with 2 bases of the junction left unmatched. Germline CDR1 ENHRY, CDR2 SYGVKD. The CDR3 contains 13 residues.

A remark on this clonotype: Germline and junction disagree at one end, which may indicate a read error. The chain links TRBV28 to TRBJ1-1; maybe TRBD1 (5 bases). CDR1 and CDR2 (germline): MDHEN, SYDVKM. The CDR3 is 13 amino acids. This chain's CDR3 is CAGSPGPPLEALF. CDR3 bases: TGTGCCGGCAGCCCGGGACCGCCGCTTGAAGCTCTCTTT.

This clonotype was counted at least ten times. The chain recombines TRBV14 with TRBJ2-1; TRBD2 agrees at 14 bases. The germline CDR1 and CDR2 sequences are SGHDN and FVKESK. The CDR3 is made up of 16 amino acids. V was pared by 5 bases and J by 9 bases, with 9 bases of the junction left unmatched. Here the CDR3 reads CASSSRLAGGPGEQFF. The CDR3 nucleotides are TGTGCCAGCAGCTCAAGACTAGCGGGAGGGCCCGGTGAGCAGTTCTTC.

At least ten counts were recorded for this clonotype. The V and J genes are TRBV18 and TRBJ2-1, with TRBD2 matching 9 bases. The CDR3 totals 15 residues. Germline lookup yields CDR1 KGHSH and CDR2 LQKENI. V gave up 6 bases and J gave up 2 bases; unmatched junction bases: 5. CDR3 loop: CASSPSGEPYNEQFF. As DNA, the CDR3 is TGTGCCAGCTCCCCTAGCGGGGAACCCTACAATGAGCAGTTCTTC.

The rearrangement uses TRBV28 and TRBJ2-2, with 12 positions matching TRBD1. Germline loops: CDR1 MDHEN, CDR2 SYDVKM. The V and J ends lost 8 bases and 7 bases, in that order; junction bases with no gene match: 8. This CDR3 comprises 15 residues. The CDR3 DNA sequence: TGTGCCAGCCTTAGGGGGACAGGGGGCTTCGGGGAGCTGTTTTTT. Its translation: CASLRGTGGFGELFF. The whole variable domain, filled in from reference TRBV28 and TRBJ2-2, reads DVKVTQSSRYLVKRTGEKVFLECVQDMDHENMFWYRQDPGLGLRLIYFSYDVKMKEKGDIPEGYSVSREKKERFSLILESASTNQTSMYLCASLRGTGGFGELFFGEGSRLTVL.

This clonotype appeared many times. V usage is TRBV4-1 and J usage is TRBJ1-3, with TRBD1 identical over 7 bases. Germline CDR1 reads MGHRA; CDR2 reads YSYEKL. Losses at the gene ends were 1 base for V and 0 bases for J; bases not matched to a gene: 6. The CDR3 has 17 residues. CDR3: CASSQGEGAFSGNTIYF. The CDR3 DNA reads TGCGCCAGCAGCCAAGGCGAGGGGGCGTTCTCTGGAAACACCATATATTTT.

This clonotype has ten or more counts. The DNA of the CDR3 is TGCAGTGTAAGGGCAGGTTCCTACGAGCAGTACTTC. Translated: CSVRAGSYEQYF. The chain employs TRBV20-1 and TRBJ2-7; no reliable D call. Trimming pared 7 bases from V and 1 base from J, leaving 11 bases between. Per germline, CDR1 DFQATT and CDR2 SNEGSKA (reference sequence). The CDR3 is 12 amino acids.

This clonotype has ten or more counts. The genes are TRBV3-1 and TRBJ2-7, with a possible D match to TRBD1 (5 bases). CDR1 and CDR2 (germline): LGHDT, YNNKEL (reference sequence). V lost 2 bases to trimming and J lost 5 bases, with 10 bases between them. This CDR3 is built from 13 residues. The CDR3 bases are TGTGCCAGCAGCCAACAGGGAACCCACGAGCAGTACGTC. This gives the protein CASSQQGTHEQYV.

This clonotype appeared many times. CDR3 residues: CASSPGRGSEQYF. CDR3 coding DNA: TGTGCCAGCAGCCCGGGGAGGGGAAGCGAGCAGTACTTC. This sequence joins TRBV5-6 and TRBJ2-7; 7 bases are shared with TRBD2. CDR3 length: 13 residues. Germline V gives CDR1 SGHDT, CDR2 YYEEEE. With 4 bases clipped from V and 6 bases from J, the junction kept 7 bases outside the gene matches.

In this sample, this clonotype turned up many times. V and J are TRBV6-5 and TRBJ2-2, with D hard to call. This CDR3 has 14 residues. V gave up 8 bases and J gave up 4 bases, with 14 bases separating them. The germline V gene has CDR1 MNHEY and CDR2 SVGAGI. CDR3 sequence reads: CASCFQDRTGELFF. The CDR3 nucleotides are TGTGCCAGCTGTTTCCAGGATCGCACCGGGGAGCTGTTTTTT.

This clonotype was picked up many times. V is TRBV10-3 and J is TRBJ1-5, with D possibly being TRBD1 (6 bases). Germline CDR1 reads ENHRY; CDR2 reads SYGVKD. There are 17 residues in the CDR3. V dropped 10 bases and J dropped 6 bases, with 28 bases sitting between them. CDR3 nucleotide sequence: TGTGCCACTTCCTCGAGGGGGGGTGTACCGTCGACTCAGCCCCAGCATTTT. Protein: CATSSRGGVPSTQPQHF.

This clonotype was observed many times. The V call is TRBV3-1, the J call TRBJ2-5; D uncertain. The length of the CDR3 is 17 residues. The germline gives CDR1 LGHDT, CDR2 YNNKEL (reference sequence). V shed 0 bases and J shed 1 base, with 15 bases lying between them. The DNA of the CDR3 is TGTGCCAGCAGCCAAGAGGCCAATTTGTTATCCCAAGAGACCCAGTACTTC. This translates into CASSQEANLLSQETQYF.

This clonotype has at least ten counts. V is TRBV14 and J is TRBJ2-7; TRBD2 aligns across 7 bases. The junction had 7 bases not matched to a gene; V was cut back by 4 bases and J by 7 bases. This CDR3 is built from 13 residues. Germline assignment: CDR1 SGHDN and CDR2 FVKESK. The CDR3 DNA reads TGTGCCAGCAGCCCGACGTCGGGGGGTGAGCAGTACTTC. Translating gives CASSPTSGGEQYF.

This clonotype was detected ten times or more. The chain is built from TRBV7-8 and TRBJ2-3, with D perhaps TRBD1 or TRBD2 (5 bases each). The length of the CDR3 is 13 residues. Trimming took 5 bases from V and 6 from J, leaving 12 bases between them. The germline CDR1 and CDR2 sequences are SGHVS and FQNEAQ. DNA of the CDR3: TGTGCCAGCAGCCCTCCGAGGGACGATACGCAGTATTTT. Its translation: CASSPPRDDTQYF.

This clonotype has at least ten counts. This CDR3 is CASSLMGRNQPQHF. CDR3 sequence (DNA): TGTGCCAGCAGTTTAATGGGGAGAAATCAGCCCCAGCATTTT. The rearrangement links TRBV6-2 or TRBV6-3 to TRBJ1-5; D is ambiguous. V lost 4 bases, J lost 4 bases, and 11 bases lay in between. This CDR3 has 14 residues. The germline V gene has CDR1 MNHEY and CDR2 SVGEGT.

As concerns this clonotype: Just one base apart from a much larger clone, this may be a read error. This chain joins TRBV7-3 and TRBJ2-1; 8 nucleotides match TRBD2. The CDR3 sequence is 17 residues long. CDR1 and CDR2 (germline): SGHTA, FQGTGA. J gave up 5 bases and V 1 base, and 10 bases lay outside the gene matches. CDR3 sequence (DNA): TGTGCCAGCAGCTTAAGTCCACTAGCGGCAGCGGACAATGAGCAGTTCTTC. Protein product: CASSLSPLAAADNEQFF.

This chain joins TRBV29-1 and TRBJ2-7; 10 bases match TRBD1. Looked up from germline, CDR1 is SQVTM and CDR2 is ANQGSEA. CDR3 size: 15 residues. V lost 3 bases and J lost 7; bases outside the gene matches: 12. CDR3 in amino acids: CSVEIFGTGAQEQYF. The CDR3 nucleotides are TGCAGCGTTGAGATCTTTGGGACAGGGGCTCAGGAGCAGTACTTC.

This clonotype was detected ten times or more. The chain combines TRBV10-3 with TRBJ2-1; TRBD2 agrees at 11 bases. This CDR3 spans 15 amino acids. Germline-derived CDR1 and CDR2 are ENHRY and SYGVKD. Trimming removed 0 bases from V and 6 bases from J; junction bases left unmatched: 1. This CDR3 is CAISESGLAVNEQFF. Here the CDR3 DNA reads TGTGCCATCAGTGAGTCGGGACTAGCGGTCAATGAGCAGTTCTTC.

Notes on this clonotype: This may stem from a read error, because a much larger clone lies one nucleotide away. The chain carries TRBV11-2 and TRBJ2-1; D not resolved. CDR1 and CDR2 (germline): SGHAT, FQNNGV. The V end was cut by 4 bases, the J end by 9 bases, with 7 bases between. This CDR3 contains 11 residues. The CDR3 spells CASSSYVEQFF. CDR3 bases: TGTGCCAGCAGCTCATATGTTGAGCAGTTCTTC.

This clonotype was seen ten or more times. This sequence joins TRBV12-3 or TRBV12-4 and TRBJ1-1, with D possibly matching TRBD1 (6 bases). V lost 3 bases, J lost 2 bases, and 13 bases lay in between. The CDR3 sequence is 15 residues long. The CDR3: CASSFVGRGNTEAFF. The DNA for the CDR3 is TGTGCCAGCAGTTTTGTCGGCAGGGGCAACACTGAAGCTTTCTTT.

This clonotype occurred many times. The chain links TRBV7-8 to TRBJ1-5; D ambiguous. Germline CDR1 and CDR2: SGHVS and FQNEAQ. V lost 5 bases and J 0 bases, leaving 11 bases between the germline ends. The CDR3 spans 15 residues. The CDR3 sequence: CASSHGESSNQPQHF. In DNA form, the CDR3 reads TGTGCCAGCAGCCACGGGGAGTCTAGCAATCAGCCCCAGCATTTT.

This clonotype occurred many times. This chain connects TRBV7-8 to TRBJ2-7; TRBD1 might be the D (5 bases). Trimming removed 5 bases from V and 2 bases from J, with 16 bases in between. CDR3 length equals 15 residues. Germline CDR1 reads SGHVS; CDR2 reads FQNEAQ. CDR3 loop: CASSPRTPSPYEQYF. The CDR3 nucleotides are TGTGCCAGCAGCCCTCGGACACCGAGCCCCTACGAGCAGTACTTC. Drawing the rest from reference TRBV7-8 and TRBJ2-7, the complete variable domain is GAGVSQSPRYKVAKRGQDVALRCDPISGHVSLFWYQQALGQGPEFLTYFQNEAQLDKSGLPSDRFFAERPEGSVSTLKIQRTQQEDSAVYLCASSPRTPSPYEQYFGPGTRLTVT.

This clonotype has ten or more counts. The chain combines TRBV6-5 with TRBJ2-5, with TRBD2 matching 10 bases. Germline lookup yields CDR1 MNHEY and CDR2 SVGAGI. CDR3 length: 13 amino acids. V was pared by 7 bases and J by 5 bases, with 4 bases of the junction left unmatched. The CDR3 bases are TGTGCCAGCACCCTAGCGGGAGCTGAGACCCAGTACTTC. This encodes CASTLAGAETQYF.

This clonotype has a count of ten or more. The V and J genes are TRBV29-1 and TRBJ1-1; D not certain. The CDR3 is 13 amino acids. Germline CDR1 reads SQVTM; CDR2 reads ANQGSEA. Between the trimmed V and J ends, which lost 1 base and 4 bases, there was a span of 10 bases. CDR3 DNA sequence: TGCAGCGTTGAAGGGCCGGCCCGCACTGAAGCTTTCTTT. Protein product: CSVEGPARTEAFF.

This clonotype was seen repeatedly, ten times or more. This rearrangement joins TRBV20-1 to TRBJ2-7; tentatively, D is TRBD1 or TRBD2 (5 bases each). The V end lost 6 bases, the J end lost 6 bases, and 21 bases lay between the germline ends. CDR1 is DFQATT, CDR2 SNEGSKA, per germline (reference sequence). The CDR3 is 14 amino acids. CDR3 sequence reads: CSAVNGGFTGEQYF. The CDR3 DNA sequence: TGCAGTGCAGTGAACGGCGGGTTCACAGGCGAGCAGTACTTC.